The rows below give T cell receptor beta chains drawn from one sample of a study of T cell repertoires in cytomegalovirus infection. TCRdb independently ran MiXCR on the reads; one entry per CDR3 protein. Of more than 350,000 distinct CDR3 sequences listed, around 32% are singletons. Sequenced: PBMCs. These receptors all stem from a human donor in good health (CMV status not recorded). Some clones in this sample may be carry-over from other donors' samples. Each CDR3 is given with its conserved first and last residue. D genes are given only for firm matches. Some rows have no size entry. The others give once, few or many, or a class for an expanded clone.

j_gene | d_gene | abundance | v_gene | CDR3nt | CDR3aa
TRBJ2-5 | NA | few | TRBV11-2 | TGTGCCAGCAGCCAAAGACAGACGCGGGGAGAGACCCAGTACTTC | CASSQRQTRGETQYF
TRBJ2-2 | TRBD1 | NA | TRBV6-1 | TGTGCCAGCAGTCCCGACAGGGACCACACCGGGGAGCTGTTTTTT | CASSPDRDHTGELFF
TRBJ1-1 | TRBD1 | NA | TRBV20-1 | TGCAGTGCTAGAGATTTTGGTCAGGGGGCTTTGAACACTGAAGCTTTCTTT | CSARDFGQGALNTEAFF
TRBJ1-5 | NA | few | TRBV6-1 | TGTGCCAGCAGCCAGGCTCACAATCAGCCCCAGCATTTT | CASSQAHNQPQHF
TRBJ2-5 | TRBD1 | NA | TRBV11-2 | TGTGCCAGCAGGGAGAGGACAGGGGGGATTAGTGGACAAGAGACCCAGTACTTC | CASRERTGGISGQETQYF
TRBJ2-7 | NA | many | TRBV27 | TGTGCCAGCAGTCCCCTCCCAGACTCCTACGAGCAGTACTTC | CASSPLPDSYEQYF
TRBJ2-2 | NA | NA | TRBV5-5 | TGTGCCAGCAGTCATAGGGACGCGAACACCGGGGAGCTGTTTTTT | CASSHRDANTGELFF
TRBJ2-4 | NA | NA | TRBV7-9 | TGTGCCAGCAGCTTAGCGATACTAGCCAAAAACAGTCAGTACTTC | CASSLAILAKNSQYF
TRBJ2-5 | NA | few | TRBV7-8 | TGTGCCAGCAGCTCGCCATCGGGACCGAACCCAGTAGAGACCCAGTACTTC | CASSSPSGPNPVETQYF
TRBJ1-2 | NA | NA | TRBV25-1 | TGTGCCAGCAGTGTTAAGGGGGGGGCCTATGGCTACACCTTC | CASSVKGGAYGYTF
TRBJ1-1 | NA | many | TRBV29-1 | TGCAGCGTACGGCCCGGGACGGTATCGAACACTGAAGCTTTCTTT | CSVRPGTVSNTEAFF
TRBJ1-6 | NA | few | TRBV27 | TGTGCCAGCAGTGAGTGGGTGTCCTATAATTCACCCCTCCACTTT | CASSEWVSYNSPLHF
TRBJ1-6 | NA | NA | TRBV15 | TGTGCCACCAAGGAGGGGCCGGATAATTCACCCCTCCACTTT | CATKEGPDNSPLHF
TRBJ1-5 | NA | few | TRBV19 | TGTGCCAGTAGTAAAGGGAGGTATCAGCCCCAGCATTTT | CASSKGRYQPQHF